This T cell receptor beta chain was sequenced in a study of early T cells in non-severe SARS-CoV-2 infection. With 5 bases clipped from V and 1 base from J, the junction kept 5 bases outside the gene matches. CDR1 SGHAT and CDR2 FQNNGV come from the germline V gene. CDR3 length: 16 residues. Study-wide findings and caveats: Missing private and CD4 specificities, VDJdb matching favored anti-spike CD8 responses.

TCRdb used MiXCR to reprocess the 5' RACE reads, holding one entry per CDR3 protein. The table shows about 59,000 distinct CDR3 sequences, with about 13% occurring only once. This clonotype was counted many times. As yet, its antigen is unknown. The receptor's source is an adult who was a healthcare worker with PCR-confirmed SARS-CoV-2 infection or an uninfected control (not recorded which). The sequences come from whole blood, collected at baseline. The J gene is TRBJ2-1, the V gene TRBV11-2; TRBD2 agrees at 10 bases. CDR3 protein: CASSNSGGISYNEQFF. DNA for the CDR3: TGTGCCAGCAGCAATAGCGGGGGGATTTCCTACAATGAGCAGTTCTTC.